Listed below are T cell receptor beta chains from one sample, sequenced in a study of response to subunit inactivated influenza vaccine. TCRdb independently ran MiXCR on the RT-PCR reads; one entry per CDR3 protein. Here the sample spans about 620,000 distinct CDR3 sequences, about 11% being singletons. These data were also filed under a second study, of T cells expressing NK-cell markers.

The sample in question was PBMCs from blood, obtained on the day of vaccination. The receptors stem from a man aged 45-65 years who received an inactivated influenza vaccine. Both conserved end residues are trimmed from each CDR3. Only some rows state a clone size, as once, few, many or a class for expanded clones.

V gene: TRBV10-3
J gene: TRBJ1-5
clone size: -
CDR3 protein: AISESRGSNQPQH

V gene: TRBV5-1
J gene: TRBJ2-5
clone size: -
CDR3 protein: ASSSGTDLGTQY

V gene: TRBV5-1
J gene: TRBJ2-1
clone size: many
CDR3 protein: ASSLAGQNEQF

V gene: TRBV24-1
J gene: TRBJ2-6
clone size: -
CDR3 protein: ATSDGTGSGANVLT

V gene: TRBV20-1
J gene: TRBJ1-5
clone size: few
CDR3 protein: SVFGSINQPQH

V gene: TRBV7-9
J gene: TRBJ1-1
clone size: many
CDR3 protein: ASSLASQGAEAF

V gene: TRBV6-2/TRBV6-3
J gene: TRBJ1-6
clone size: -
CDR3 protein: ASSSIIGNSPLH

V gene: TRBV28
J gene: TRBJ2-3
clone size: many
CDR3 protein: ASSSLSGAGTDTQY

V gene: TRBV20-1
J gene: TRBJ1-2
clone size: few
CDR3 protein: SAATGGVPLFGYT

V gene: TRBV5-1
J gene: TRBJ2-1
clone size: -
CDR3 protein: ASSISSGGNEQF

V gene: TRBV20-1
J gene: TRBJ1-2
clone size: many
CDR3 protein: SASHRKMAGTDNYGYT

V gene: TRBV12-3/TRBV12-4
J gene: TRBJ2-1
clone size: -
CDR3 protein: ASRVRLYNEQF

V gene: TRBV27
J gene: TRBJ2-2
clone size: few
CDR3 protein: ASSYGDFRGTGELF

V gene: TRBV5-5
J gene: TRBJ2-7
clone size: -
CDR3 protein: ASSFPGGTGEQY

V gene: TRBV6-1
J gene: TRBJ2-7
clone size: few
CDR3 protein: ASSELGGRKSYEQY

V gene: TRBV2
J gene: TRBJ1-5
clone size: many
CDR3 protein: ASSETSTGALPQH

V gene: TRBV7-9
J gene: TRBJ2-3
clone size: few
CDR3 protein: ASTITDTQY

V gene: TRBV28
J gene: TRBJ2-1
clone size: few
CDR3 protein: ASSGGTERYNEQF

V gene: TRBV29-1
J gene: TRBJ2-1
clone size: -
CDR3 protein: SVAKRLADNEQF

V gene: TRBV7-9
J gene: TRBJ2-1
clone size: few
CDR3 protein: ASSILAGSPNEQF

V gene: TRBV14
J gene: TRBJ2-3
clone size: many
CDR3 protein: ASSPFGTGTDTQY

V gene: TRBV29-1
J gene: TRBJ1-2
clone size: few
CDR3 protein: SVEDAFKGGYT

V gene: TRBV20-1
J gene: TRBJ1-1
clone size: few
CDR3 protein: SAQPGHRNTEAF

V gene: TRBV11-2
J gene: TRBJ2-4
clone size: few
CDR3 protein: ASSSRWALQNIQY

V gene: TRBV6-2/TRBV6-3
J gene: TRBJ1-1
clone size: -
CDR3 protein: ASRDNGRPEAF

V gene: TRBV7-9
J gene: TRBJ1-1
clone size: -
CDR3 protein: ASTQGYTEAF

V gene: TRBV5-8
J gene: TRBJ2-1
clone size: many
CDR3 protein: ASSLRDRYDEQF

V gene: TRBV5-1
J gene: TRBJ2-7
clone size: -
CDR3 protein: ASSSRTPTYEQY

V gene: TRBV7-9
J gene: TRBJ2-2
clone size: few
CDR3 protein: ASSFGDTGELF

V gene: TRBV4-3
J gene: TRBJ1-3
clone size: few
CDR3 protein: ASSQDPGNTIY

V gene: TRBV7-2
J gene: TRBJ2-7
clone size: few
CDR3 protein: ASSPGLAGTYSYEQY

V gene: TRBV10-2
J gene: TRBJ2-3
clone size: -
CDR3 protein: ASRPGLAGTTDTQY

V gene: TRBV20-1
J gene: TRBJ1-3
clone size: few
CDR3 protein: SARDERIKGSGNTIY

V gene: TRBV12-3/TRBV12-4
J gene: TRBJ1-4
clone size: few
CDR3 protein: ASSLRTGGEKLF

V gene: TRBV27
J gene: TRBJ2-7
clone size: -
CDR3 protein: ASSSTVGRGANEQY

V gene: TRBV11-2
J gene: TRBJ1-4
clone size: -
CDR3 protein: ASSLFFVAGATNEKLF

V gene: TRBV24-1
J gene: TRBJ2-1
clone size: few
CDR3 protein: ATSALLAGGLAEQF

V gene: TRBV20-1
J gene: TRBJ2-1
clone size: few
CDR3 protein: SASSPFLRIEQF

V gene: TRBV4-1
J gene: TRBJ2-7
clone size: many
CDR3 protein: ASSRVTGVSYEQY

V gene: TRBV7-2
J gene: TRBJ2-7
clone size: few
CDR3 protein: ASSLGGVSGEQY

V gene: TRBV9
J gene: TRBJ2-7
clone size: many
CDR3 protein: ASSENYNDEQY

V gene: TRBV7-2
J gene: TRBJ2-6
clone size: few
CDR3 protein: ASSLAELFGANVLT

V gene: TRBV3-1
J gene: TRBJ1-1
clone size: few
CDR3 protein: ASSPSRTGITEAF

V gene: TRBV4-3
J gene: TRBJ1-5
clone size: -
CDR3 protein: ASSQDTGGGNQPQH

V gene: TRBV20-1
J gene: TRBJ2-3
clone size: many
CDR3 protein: SASQTINTDTQY

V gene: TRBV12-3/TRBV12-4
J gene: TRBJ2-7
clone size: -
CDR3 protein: ASSELRDFPGSSYEQY

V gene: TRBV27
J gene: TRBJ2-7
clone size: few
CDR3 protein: ASSFGQAGEQY

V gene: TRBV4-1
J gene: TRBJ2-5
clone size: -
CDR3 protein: ASSQGTGGAQETQY

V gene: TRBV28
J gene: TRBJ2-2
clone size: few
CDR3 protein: ACRAAGGGITGELF

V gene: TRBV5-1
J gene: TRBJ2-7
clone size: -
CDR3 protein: ASSLDINYEQY

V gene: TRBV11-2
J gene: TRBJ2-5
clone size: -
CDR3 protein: ASSQGLAGRSETQY

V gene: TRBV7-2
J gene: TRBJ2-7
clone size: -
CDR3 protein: ARSLHRDRFEQY

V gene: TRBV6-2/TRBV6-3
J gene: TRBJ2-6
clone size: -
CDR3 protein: ASSYSMFRTSGANVLT

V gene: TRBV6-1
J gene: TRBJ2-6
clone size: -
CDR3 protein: ASSQLLSGANVLT

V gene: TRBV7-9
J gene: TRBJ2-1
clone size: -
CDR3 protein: ASSLAGGRSSYNEQF

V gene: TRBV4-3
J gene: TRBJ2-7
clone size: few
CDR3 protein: ASSQVGGSYEQY

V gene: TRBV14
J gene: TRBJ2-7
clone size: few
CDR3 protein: ASSQNRGQY

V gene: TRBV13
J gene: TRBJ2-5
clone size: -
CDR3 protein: ASSGTGEQETQY

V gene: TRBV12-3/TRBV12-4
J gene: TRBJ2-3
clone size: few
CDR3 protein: ASSSRTSGGKRTDTQY